The entry that follows covers one T cell receptor beta chain sequence. Original handling: Amplifying reference gene primers gave estimates of nucleated cell counts. Some clones are missing from TCRdb's copy, which holds only in-frame ones; the method was immunoSEQ multiplex PCR. D and trimming come from the DNA, and the V and J calls and clone size come from that table. Among roughly 150,000 clones listed, around nine tenths were seen once. The data are from a study of blood T cell repertoires in COVID-19. For the study at large: Acute and convalescent COVID-19 samples came from the United States, Italy and Spain. T cells, B-cell-depleted T cells, or PBMCs supplied cDNA or gDNA.

This CDR3 comprises 12 residues. The germline V and J ends were trimmed by 7 bases and 4 bases, with 10 bases remaining between them. Germline V gives CDR1 SGHRS, CDR2 YFSETQ. This chain joins TRBV5-1 and TRBJ2-3; D might be TRBD1 (6 bases). The specimen sequenced was peripheral blood. The TCR sequence derives from a human donor in a cohort sampled during active COVID-19. The CDR3 coding sequence is TGCGCCAGCCGGGACAATGCAGATACGCAGTATTTT. This sequence encodes CASRDNADTQYF. Looking up the rest from reference TRBV5-1 and TRBJ2-3 gives the full variable domain: KAGVTQTPRYLIKTRGQQVTLSCSPISGHRSVSWYQQTPGQGLQFLFEYFSETQRNKGNFPGRFSGRQFSNSRSEMNVSTLELGDSALYLCASRDNADTQYFGPGTRLTVL.